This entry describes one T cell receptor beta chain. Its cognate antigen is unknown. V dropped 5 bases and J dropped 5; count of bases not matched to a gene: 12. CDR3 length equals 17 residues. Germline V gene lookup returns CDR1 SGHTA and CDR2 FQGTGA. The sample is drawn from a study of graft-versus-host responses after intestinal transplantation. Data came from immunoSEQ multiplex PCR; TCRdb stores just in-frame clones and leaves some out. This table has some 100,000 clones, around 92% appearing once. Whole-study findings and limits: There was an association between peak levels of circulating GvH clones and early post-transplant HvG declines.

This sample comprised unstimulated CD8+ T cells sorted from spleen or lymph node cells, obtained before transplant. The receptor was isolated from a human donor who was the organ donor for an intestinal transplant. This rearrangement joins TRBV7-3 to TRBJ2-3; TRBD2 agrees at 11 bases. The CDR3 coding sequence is TGTGCCAGCAGCCGTCTAGCGGGGGGACCCGTACGAGATACGCAGTATTTT. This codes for CASSRLAGGPVRDTQYF.